Shown below are 25 T cell receptor beta chains from a single sample sequenced in a study of blood T cell repertoires in COVID-19. Here immunoSEQ multiplex PCR was the method, and the copy in TCRdb shows in-frame clones only, minus some. The sample has some 250,000 clones, approximately 81% seen once. The sequencing input was peripheral blood. The receptors were sampled from a man in his 60s with acute or convalescent COVID-19.

The gene calls are TRBV3-1 (or the pseudogene TRBV3-2) and TRBJ2-5, with 8 bases lining up with TRBD2. This CDR3 contains 16 residues. V shed 4 bases and J 4 bases; nucleotides not matched to a gene: 11. The V gene's germline CDR1 is LGHDT and CDR2 YNNKEL (reference sequence). In nucleotides, the CDR3 is TGTGCCAGCAGCCCTACTCAGCGGGAGTGGTCAGAGACCCAGTACTTC. Protein sequence: CASSPTQREWSETQYF.

The chain combines TRBV9 with TRBJ1-2, with 7 nucleotides matching TRBD1. CDR3 size: 14 residues. Germline V gene data show CDR1 as SGDLS and CDR2 as YYNGEE. The J segment lost 3 bases and the V segment lost 0 bases, leaving 2 bases of the junction unmatched. The DNA of the CDR3 is TGTGCCAGCAGCGTAGACAGGGGCTACTATGGCTACACCTTC. This sequence encodes CASSVDRGYYGYTF.

This chain connects TRBV6-5 to TRBJ1-2; 10 bases agree with TRBD1. CDR1 is MNHEY and CDR2 is SVGAGI in the germline V gene. V lost 7 bases to trimming and J lost 2 bases; unmatched junction nucleotides: 7. The CDR3 spans 15 residues. CDR3 DNA sequence: TGTGCCAGCACCAAGGGACAGGGGAAAAACTATGGCTACACCTTC. This sequence encodes CASTKGQGKNYGYTF.

The chain has TRBV5-8 and TRBJ2-1; 8 positions match TRBD1. Germline assignment: CDR1 SGHTS and CDR2 YDEGEE. V lost 5 bases and J lost 4; bases outside the gene matches: 8. This CDR3 is 15 amino acids long. This CDR3 reads CASSPTGVRYNEQFF. The CDR3 DNA follows: TGTGCCAGCAGTCCGACAGGGGTTAGGTACAATGAGCAGTTCTTC. The full variable domain, in which reference TRBV5-8 and TRBJ2-1 provide the parts outside the CDR3, is EAGVTQSPTHLIKTRGQQATLRCSPISGHTSVYWYQQALGLGLQFLLWYDEGEERNRGNFPPRFSGRQFPNYSSELNVNALELEDSALYLCASSPTGVRYNEQFFGPGTRLTVL.

The V and J genes are TRBV7-9 and TRBJ1-3; D is possibly TRBD1 (6 bases). V lost 4 bases and J 0 bases, leaving 10 bases between the germline ends. Germline V gene sequence: CDR1 SEHNR, CDR2 FQNEAQ (reference sequence). The CDR3 is 15 amino acids. CDR3: CASSYQGSSGNTIYF. CDR3 nucleotide sequence: TGTGCCAGCAGCTATCAGGGGAGCTCTGGAAACACCATATATTTT.

Regarding this clone: The identical CDR3 is also encoded by other nucleotide sequences in the sample. The chain is built from TRBV5-4 and TRBJ2-5; 8 positions match TRBD2. Germline trimming cut 2 bases from V and 1 base from J; bases unmatched to any gene: 1. CDR1 is SGHNT and CDR2 is YYREEE in the germline V gene (reference sequence). CDR3 length: 14 amino acids. The CDR3 DNA reads as TGTGCCAGCAGCTTAGCGGGGGCCCAAGAGACCCAGTACTTC. Residues: CASSLAGAQETQYF.

V gene TRBV12-3 or TRBV12-4 combines with J gene TRBJ1-2; tentatively, D is TRBD1 (6 bases). V was clipped by 6 bases and J by 4 bases, with 12 bases between them. The CDR3 is 13 residues long. For the CDR3, the DNA is TGTGCCAGCAGCCCGGGGGGGCTCTATGGCTACACCTTC. Its translation: CASSPGGLYGYTF.

The V gene is TRBV28, the J gene TRBJ1-5, with 8 bases that match TRBD1. The ends lost 7 bases at V and 6 bases at J; junction bases unmatched: 11. Germline V gene data show CDR1 as MDHEN and CDR2 as SYDVKM. The CDR3 extends over 15 amino acids. Written as DNA, the CDR3 is TGTGCCAGCAAGATGAGGGACAGGCGCGGTCAGCCCCAGCATTTT. Encoded protein: CASKMRDRRGQPQHF.

With respect to this clone: This specimen includes other DNA sequences encoding the same CDR3. The V and J genes are TRBV29-1 and TRBJ2-3; the D gene is possibly TRBD1 (6 bases). Germline V gene lookup returns CDR1 SQVTM and CDR2 ANQGSEA. CDR3 length: 12 amino acids. Trimming stripped 5 bases from V and 1 base from J, with 7 bases between. CDR3 protein: CSVRQGTDTQYF. DNA of the CDR3: TGCAGCGTTAGACAGGGCACAGATACGCAGTATTTT.

The genes are TRBV5-1 and TRBJ1-2, with a tentative D call TRBD1 (5 bases). This CDR3 is 13 amino acids long. Trimming left V 0 bases short and J 7 bases short, with 10 bases between. Per the germline V gene, CDR1 is SGHRS and CDR2 is YFSETQ. The CDR3 loop reads CASSLGREAGYTF. The DNA for the CDR3 is TGCGCCAGCAGCTTGGGCAGGGAAGCTGGCTACACCTTC. The entire variable domain, with the rest obtained from reference TRBV5-1 and TRBJ1-2, is as follows: KAGVTQTPRYLIKTRGQQVTLSCSPISGHRSVSWYQQTPGQGLQFLFEYFSETQRNKGNFPGRFSGRQFSNSRSEMNVSTLELGDSALYLCASSLGREAGYTFGSGTRLTVV.

The V and J genes are TRBV15 and TRBJ1-4; tentatively, D is TRBD1 (6 bases). In germline, CDR1 is LNHNV, CDR2 YYDKDF (reference sequence). V lost 0 bases, J lost 8 bases, and 13 bases lay in between. The CDR3 extends over 15 amino acids. CDR3 residues: CATSREGGGNEKLFF. Here the CDR3 DNA reads TGTGCCACCAGCAGAGAGGGAGGGGGTAACGAAAAACTGTTTTTT.

The rearrangement links TRBV5-1 to TRBJ2-5, with D perhaps matching TRBD2 (5 bases). Trimming cost V 4 bases and J 2 bases, with 12 bases left between them. CDR3 size: 14 residues. Germline loops: CDR1 SGHRS, CDR2 YFSETQ. This CDR3 reads CASSPSTIQETQYF. The CDR3 DNA sequence: TGCGCCAGCAGCCCATCGACTATACAAGAGACCCAGTACTTC. Complete variable domain (other parts from reference TRBV5-1 and TRBJ2-5): KAGVTQTPRYLIKTRGQQVTLSCSPISGHRSVSWYQQTPGQGLQFLFEYFSETQRNKGNFPGRFSGRQFSNSRSEMNVSTLELGDSALYLCASSPSTIQETQYFGPGTRLLVL.

This chain joins TRBV9 and TRBJ2-7; D perhaps matches TRBD1 (6 bases). The germline V gene encodes CDR1 SGDLS and CDR2 YYNGEE. There are 13 residues in the CDR3. Trimming pared 3 bases from V and 6 bases from J, leaving 13 bases between. CDR3 amino acids: CASSGLTGSEQYF. As DNA, the CDR3 is TGTGCCAGCAGCGGCCTTACAGGGAGCGAGCAGTACTTC.

This chain links TRBV18 with TRBJ2-5; D is ambiguous. The CDR3 runs 12 residues. The ends were cut back, 0 bases at V and 13 bases at J, with 12 bases in the middle. The V gene's germline CDR1 is KGHSH and CDR2 LQKENI. The CDR3 DNA follows: TGTGCCAGCTCACCACCGGAGAAGGTCGGGTACTTC. Translation gives CASSPPEKVGYF.

This clone showed up just once. V gene TRBV4-2 combines with J gene TRBJ2-5, with TRBD2 identical over 10 bases. The CDR3 is 17 amino acids. Losses at the gene ends were 0 bases for V and 5 bases for J; bases not matched to a gene: 9. Per the germline V gene, CDR1 is LGHNA and CDR2 is YNFKEQ. The CDR3 region has the DNA TGTGCCAGCAGCCAAGATTTGGCTAGCGGGAGCATGGAGACCCAGTACTTC. As protein: CASSQDLASGSMETQYF.

This chain connects TRBV2 to TRBJ2-1, with D perhaps TRBD1 (6 bases). Trimming took off 10 bases at V and 5 bases at J, with 9 bases between the two ends. This CDR3 is 11 amino acids long. The germline V gene encodes CDR1 SNHLY and CDR2 FYNNEI. The DNA for the CDR3 is TGTGCCAACAGGGAGAACAATGAGCAGTTCTTC. Translating it yields CANRENNEQFF.

This clone was counted a few times. V gene TRBV29-1 combines with J gene TRBJ2-5; 10 bases are shared with TRBD1. This CDR3 region has 14 residues. The J segment lost 4 bases and the V segment lost 6 bases, leaving 8 bases of the junction unmatched. Germline assignment: CDR1 SQVTM and CDR2 ANQGSEA. Here the CDR3 reads CSVSGQGRRETQYF. The CDR3 nucleotides read TGCAGCGTCTCGGGACAGGGGCGACGAGAGACCCAGTACTTC.

This chain links TRBV30 with TRBJ1-6; D call uncertain. The CDR3 is 14 residues long. Trimming stripped 2 bases from V and 4 bases from J, with 9 bases between. CDR1 is GTSNPN and CDR2 is SVGIG in the germline V gene (reference sequence). The CDR3 sequence is CAWSIGGYNSPLHF. The CDR3 bases are TGTGCCTGGAGTATCGGCGGATATAATTCACCCCTCCACTTT.

The CDR3 DNA is TGCGCCAGCAGCTCCGTATTACAGGGTGGCCCCTACGAGCAGTACTTC. It yields the protein CASSSVLQGGPYEQYF. This sequence joins TRBV5-1 and TRBJ2-7; D may be TRBD1 (6 bases). Germline lookup yields CDR1 SGHRS and CDR2 YFSETQ. Trimming pared 3 bases from V and 2 bases from J, leaving 18 bases between. This CDR3 is built from 16 residues.

The V call is TRBV4-3, the J call TRBJ2-1; D might be TRBD2 (5 bases). The CDR3 totals 13 residues. V dropped 4 bases and J dropped 9 bases, with 13 bases sitting between them. Germline CDR1 reads LGHNA; CDR2 reads YSLEER. The CDR3 region has the DNA TGCGCCAGCAGCCTTACCCGGAGCGGTGAGCAGTTCTTC. Translated, it gives CASSLTRSGEQFF.

The CDR3 sequence is CASSDSISPRGSVPQHF. CDR3 DNA sequence: TGTGCCAGCAGTGACTCGATATCCCCGAGGGGGTCGGTGCCCCAGCATTTT. The rearrangement uses TRBV6-4 and TRBJ1-5; possible D gene TRBD1, 6 bases. CDR3 length: 17 residues. Trimming took off 0 bases at V and 9 bases at J, with 21 bases between the two ends. The germline V gene has CDR1 MRHNA and CDR2 SNTAGT.

The V gene is TRBV24-1, the J gene TRBJ2-3; D call uncertain. There are 13 residues in the CDR3. Germline assignment: CDR1 KGHDR and CDR2 SFDVKD. Trimming removed 4 bases at V and 5 bases at J, with 9 bases between. The CDR3 DNA follows: TGTGCCACCAGTGACCCCTACAGAGATACGCAGTATTTT. Its translation is CATSDPYRDTQYF.

This chain uses TRBV28 with TRBJ2-2, with a weak D call TRBD2 (6 bases). This CDR3 is 14 amino acids long. V dropped 7 bases and J dropped 6 bases, with 15 bases sitting between them. CDR1 and CDR2 from the germline V gene are MDHEN and SYDVKM. The CDR3 DNA follows: TGTGCCAGCAATATTGGAGGGGACCCCGGGGAGCTGTTTTTT. Protein: CASNIGGDPGELFF. The whole variable domain, filled in from reference TRBV28 and TRBJ2-2, reads DVKVTQSSRYLVKRTGEKVFLECVQDMDHENMFWYRQDPGLGLRLIYFSYDVKMKEKGDIPEGYSVSREKKERFSLILESASTNQTSMYLCASNIGGDPGELFFGEGSRLTVL.

This chain joins TRBV25-1 and TRBJ2-1, with D maybe TRBD1 (6 bases). The V and J ends lost 0 bases and 2 bases respectively, with 14 bases between them. This CDR3 comprises 17 residues. Germline V lookup: CDR1 MGHDK, CDR2 SYGVNS. The CDR3 is CASSEYQGPSPYNEQFF. CDR3 DNA: TGTGCCAGCAGTGAATATCAGGGGCCGTCACCCTACAATGAGCAGTTCTTC.

This chain links TRBV7-3 with TRBJ1-1; 7 nucleotides align to TRBD1. The CDR3 spans 13 residues. V lost 3 bases to trimming and J lost 4 bases; unmatched junction nucleotides: 2. Germline V lookup: CDR1 SGHTA, CDR2 FQGTGA. DNA for the CDR3: TGTGCCAGCAGCTTTCACAGGGGCACTGAAGCTTTCTTT. Translated: CASSFHRGTEAFF.